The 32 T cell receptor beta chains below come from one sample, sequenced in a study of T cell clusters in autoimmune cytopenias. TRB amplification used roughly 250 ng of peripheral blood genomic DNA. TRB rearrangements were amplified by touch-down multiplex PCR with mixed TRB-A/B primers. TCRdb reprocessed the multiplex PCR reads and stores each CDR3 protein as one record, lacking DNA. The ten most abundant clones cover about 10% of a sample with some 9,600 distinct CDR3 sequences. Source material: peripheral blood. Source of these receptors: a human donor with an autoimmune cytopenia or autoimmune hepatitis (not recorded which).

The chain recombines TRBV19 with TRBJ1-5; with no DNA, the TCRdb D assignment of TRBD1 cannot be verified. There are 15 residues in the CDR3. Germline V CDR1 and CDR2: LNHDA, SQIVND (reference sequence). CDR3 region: CASSIGAGANQPQHF.

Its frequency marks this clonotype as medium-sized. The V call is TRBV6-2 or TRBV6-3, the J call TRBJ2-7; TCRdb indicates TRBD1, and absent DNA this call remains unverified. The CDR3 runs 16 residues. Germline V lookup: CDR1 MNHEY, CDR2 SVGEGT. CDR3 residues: CASGLDRVRSSYEQYF.

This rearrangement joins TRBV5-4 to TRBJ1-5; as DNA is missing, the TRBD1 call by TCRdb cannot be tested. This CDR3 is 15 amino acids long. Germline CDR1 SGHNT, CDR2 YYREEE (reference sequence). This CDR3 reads CASSLGGNSNQPQHF.

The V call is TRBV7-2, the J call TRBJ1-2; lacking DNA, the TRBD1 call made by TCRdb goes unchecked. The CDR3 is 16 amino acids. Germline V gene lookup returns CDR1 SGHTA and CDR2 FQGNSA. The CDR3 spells CASSLQAGTSNYGYTF.

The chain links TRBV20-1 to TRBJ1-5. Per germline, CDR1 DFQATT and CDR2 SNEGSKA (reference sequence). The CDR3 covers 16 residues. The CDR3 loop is CSAEIRGRGFAQPQHF.

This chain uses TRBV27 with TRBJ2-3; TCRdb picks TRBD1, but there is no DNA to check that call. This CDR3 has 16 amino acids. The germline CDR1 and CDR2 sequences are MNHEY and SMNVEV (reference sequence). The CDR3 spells CASRMQQPGGTDTQYF.

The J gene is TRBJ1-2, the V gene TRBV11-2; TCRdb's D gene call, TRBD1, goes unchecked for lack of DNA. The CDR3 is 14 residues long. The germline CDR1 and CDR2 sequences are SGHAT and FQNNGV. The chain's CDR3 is CASSLDLQGNGYTF.

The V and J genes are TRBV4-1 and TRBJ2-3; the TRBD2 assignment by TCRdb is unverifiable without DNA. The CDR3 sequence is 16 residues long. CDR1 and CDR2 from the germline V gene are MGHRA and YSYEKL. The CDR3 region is CASSHLAGGGTDTQYF.

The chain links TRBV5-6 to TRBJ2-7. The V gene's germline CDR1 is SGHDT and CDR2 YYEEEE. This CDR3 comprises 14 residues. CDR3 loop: CASSLGQINYEQYF.

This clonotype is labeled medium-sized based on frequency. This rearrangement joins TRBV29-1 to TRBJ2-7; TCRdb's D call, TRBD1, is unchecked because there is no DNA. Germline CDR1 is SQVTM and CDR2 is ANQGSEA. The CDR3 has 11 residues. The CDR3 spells CSVVTGQVEYF.

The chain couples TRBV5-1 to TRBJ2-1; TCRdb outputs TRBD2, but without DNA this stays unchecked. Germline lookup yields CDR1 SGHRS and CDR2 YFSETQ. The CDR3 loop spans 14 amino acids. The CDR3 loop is CASSYGREGAEQFF.

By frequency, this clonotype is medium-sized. CDR3 loop: CASSYSERSSYNEQFF. The chain links TRBV6-2 or TRBV6-3 to TRBJ2-1. Germline-derived CDR1 and CDR2 are MNHEY and SVGEGT. This CDR3 is 16 amino acids long.

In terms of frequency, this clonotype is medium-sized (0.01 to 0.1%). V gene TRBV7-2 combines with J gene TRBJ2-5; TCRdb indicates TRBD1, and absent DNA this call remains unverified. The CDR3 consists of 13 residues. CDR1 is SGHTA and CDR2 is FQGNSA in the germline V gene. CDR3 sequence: CASSPGRLETQYF. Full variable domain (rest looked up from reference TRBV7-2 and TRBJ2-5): GAGVSQSPSNKVTEKGKDVELRCDPISGHTALYWYRQSLGQGLEFLIYFQGNSAPDKSGLPSDRFSAERTGGSVSTLTIQRTQQEDSAVYLCASSPGRLETQYFGPGTRLLVL.

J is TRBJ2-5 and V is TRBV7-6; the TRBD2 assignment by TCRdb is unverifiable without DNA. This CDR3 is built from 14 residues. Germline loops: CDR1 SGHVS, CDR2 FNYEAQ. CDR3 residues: CASSPQMGGGTQYF.

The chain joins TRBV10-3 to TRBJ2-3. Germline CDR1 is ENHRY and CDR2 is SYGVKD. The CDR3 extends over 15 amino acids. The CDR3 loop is CAISDLLSITDTQYF.

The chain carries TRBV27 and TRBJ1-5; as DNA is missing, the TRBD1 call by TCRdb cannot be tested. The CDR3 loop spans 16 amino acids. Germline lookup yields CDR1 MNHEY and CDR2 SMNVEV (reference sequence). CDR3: CASSPWAGVGNQPQHF.

The CDR3 is CASSHRQGLPYEQYF. The J gene is TRBJ2-7, the V gene TRBV4-3; TCRdb gives TRBD1 as the D gene, but with no DNA this cannot be confirmed. This CDR3 is built from 15 residues. Germline-derived CDR1 and CDR2 are LGHNA and YSLEER.

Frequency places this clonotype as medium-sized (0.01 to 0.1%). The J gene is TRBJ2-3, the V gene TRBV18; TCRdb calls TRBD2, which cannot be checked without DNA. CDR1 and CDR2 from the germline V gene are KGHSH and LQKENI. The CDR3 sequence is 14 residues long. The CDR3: CASSAGTSGFQLYF.

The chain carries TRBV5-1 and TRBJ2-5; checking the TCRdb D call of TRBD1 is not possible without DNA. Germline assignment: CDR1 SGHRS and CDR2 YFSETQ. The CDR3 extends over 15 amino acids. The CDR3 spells CASSATGTDQETQYF. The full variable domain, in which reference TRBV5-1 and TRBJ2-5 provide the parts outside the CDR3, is KAGVTQTPRYLIKTRGQQVTLSCSPISGHRSVSWYQQTPGQGLQFLFEYFSETQRNKGNFPGRFSGRQFSNSRSEMNVSTLELGDSALYLCASSATGTDQETQYFGPGTRLLVL.

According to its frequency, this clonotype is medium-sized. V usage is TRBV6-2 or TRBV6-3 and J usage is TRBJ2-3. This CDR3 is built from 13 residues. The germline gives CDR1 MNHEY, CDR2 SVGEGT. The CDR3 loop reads CASRFQPSDTQYF.

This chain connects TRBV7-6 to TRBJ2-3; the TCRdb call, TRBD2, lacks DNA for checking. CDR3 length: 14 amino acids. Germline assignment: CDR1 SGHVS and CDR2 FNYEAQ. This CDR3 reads CASSSTSATDTQYF.

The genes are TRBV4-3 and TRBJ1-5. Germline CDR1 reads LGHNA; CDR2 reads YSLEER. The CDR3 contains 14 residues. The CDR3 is CASSQLLQNQPQHF.

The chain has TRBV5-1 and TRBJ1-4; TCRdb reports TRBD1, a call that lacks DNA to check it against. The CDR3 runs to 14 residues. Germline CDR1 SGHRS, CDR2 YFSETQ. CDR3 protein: CASSGTGVEEKLFF.

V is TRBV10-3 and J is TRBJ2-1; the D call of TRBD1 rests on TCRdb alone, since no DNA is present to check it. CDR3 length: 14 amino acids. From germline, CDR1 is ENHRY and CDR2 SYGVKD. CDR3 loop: CAISDGTGVHEQFF.

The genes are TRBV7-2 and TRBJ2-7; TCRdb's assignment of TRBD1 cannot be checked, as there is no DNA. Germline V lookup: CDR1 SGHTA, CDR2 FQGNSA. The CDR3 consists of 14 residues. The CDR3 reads CASSQGAPPYEQYF.

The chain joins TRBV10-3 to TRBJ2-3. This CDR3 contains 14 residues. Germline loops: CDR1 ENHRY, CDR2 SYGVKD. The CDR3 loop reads CAISESLSTDTQYF.

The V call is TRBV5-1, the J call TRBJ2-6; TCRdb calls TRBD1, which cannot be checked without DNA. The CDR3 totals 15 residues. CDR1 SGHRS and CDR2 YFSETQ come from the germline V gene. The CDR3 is CASSLDRGGANVLTF.

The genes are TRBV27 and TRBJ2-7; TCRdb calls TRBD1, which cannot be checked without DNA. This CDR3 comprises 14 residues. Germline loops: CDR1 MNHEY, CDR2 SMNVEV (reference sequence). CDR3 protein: CASSLSPGIYEQYF.

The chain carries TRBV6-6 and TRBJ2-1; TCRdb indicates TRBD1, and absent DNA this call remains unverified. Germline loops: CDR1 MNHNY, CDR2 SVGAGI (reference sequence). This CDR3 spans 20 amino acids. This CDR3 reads CASSYILGGSGGGARNEQFF.

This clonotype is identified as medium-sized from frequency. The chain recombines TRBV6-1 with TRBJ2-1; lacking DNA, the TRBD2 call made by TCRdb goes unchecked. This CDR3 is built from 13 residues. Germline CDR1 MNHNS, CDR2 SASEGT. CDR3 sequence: CASSWRDSNEQFF.

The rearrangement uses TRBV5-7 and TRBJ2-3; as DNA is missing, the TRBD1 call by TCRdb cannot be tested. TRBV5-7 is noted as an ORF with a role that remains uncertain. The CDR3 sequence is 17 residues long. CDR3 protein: CASSSAAQGIRADTQYF.

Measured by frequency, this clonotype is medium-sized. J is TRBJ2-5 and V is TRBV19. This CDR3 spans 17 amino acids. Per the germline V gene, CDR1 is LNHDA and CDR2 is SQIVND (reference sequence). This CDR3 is CASSIGWSGFLQETQYF.